This TCR beta chain was documented in a study of blood T cell repertoires in COVID-19. Study-wide background: The United States, Italy and Spain supplied acute and convalescent COVID-19 samples. T cells, B-cell-depleted T cells, or PBMCs provided the cDNA or gDNA that served as material.

Generated by immunoSEQ multiplex PCR, the TCRdb table keeps only in-frame clones and is missing some. The sample lists 140,000 to 150,000 clones, about four fifths seen once, with approximately 3.5% in the top ten. The CDR3 is 17 residues long. J lost 5 bases, V lost 0 bases, and 12 bases had no gene match. Germline assignment: CDR1 LNHDA and CDR2 SQIVND (reference sequence). Sequences were obtained from peripheral blood. The clonotype was recovered from a man aged 65-85 years who had recovered from COVID-19. V usage is TRBV19 and J usage is TRBJ2-7; 8 nucleotides match TRBD2. In DNA form, the CDR3 reads TGTGCCAGTAGTATAGATCATCTTAGCGGGATTATCCACGAGCAGTACTTC. It yields the protein CASSIDHLSGIIHEQYF.